The rows below give T cell receptor beta chains drawn from one sample of a study of cytomegalovirus exposure and HLA in healthy donors. Method: immunoSEQ multiplex PCR; TCRdb's copy keeps in-frame clones and lacks some. Found here are roughly 200,000 clones, 82% of them singletons; the top ten hold under 0.6%. The sequenced material came from PBMCs. The receptors here all came from a woman aged 45-59 years in good health and CMV-seronegative. The conserved cysteine and the conserved F or W are not part of the CDR3 here. Each record gives: V gene, J gene, CDR3 length, CDR3 protein.

V: TRBV19
J: TRBJ1-1
length: 10
CDR3: ASSDTGREAF

V: TRBV5-4
J: TRBJ1-6
length: 16
CDR3: ASSAGQPLSSYNSPLH

V: TRBV4-1
J: TRBJ2-1
length: 15
CDR3: ASSQVGLGVFHNEQF

V: TRBV27
J: TRBJ1-2
length: 14
CDR3: ASSPTSRKRSAGYT

V: TRBV28
J: TRBJ1-4
length: 16
CDR3: ASSLTRDRAPVNEKLF

V: TRBV25-1
J: TRBJ1-6
length: 12
CDR3: ASSETAYNSPLH

V: TRBV28
J: TRBJ2-5
length: 12
CDR3: ASSPSGGPREQY

V: TRBV6-4
J: TRBJ1-2
length: 11
CDR3: ASTSTGVGGYT

V: TRBV5-1
J: TRBJ1-3
length: 13
CDR3: ASSLWTGPGNTIY

V: TRBV10-3
J: TRBJ1-2
length: 11
CDR3: AISESQDSGYT

V: TRBV20-1
J: TRBJ2-4
length: 9
CDR3: SARGGHIQY

V: TRBV27
J: TRBJ1-2
length: 11
CDR3: ASKPRGGNGYT

V: TRBV2
J: TRBJ2-2
length: 13
CDR3: ASSDSGADTGELF

V: TRBV30
J: TRBJ2-7
length: 15
CDR3: ACAEQGAIRGAYEQY

V: TRBV19
J: TRBJ2-1
length: 14
CDR3: ASSIPLLAGRGEQF

V: TRBV18
J: TRBJ2-4
length: 14
CDR3: ASSPLRVTDKNIQY

V: TRBV14
J: TRBJ2-1
length: 11
CDR3: ASSQGQYNEQF

V: TRBV5-6
J: TRBJ2-5
length: 14
CDR3: ASSLLLSLPSETQY

V: TRBV18
J: TRBJ2-3
length: 14
CDR3: ASSSTDAVGTDTQY

V: TRBV5-4
J: TRBJ1-1
length: 12
CDR3: ASSSTGENTEAF

V: TRBV29-1
J: TRBJ1-2
length: 11
CDR3: SVEEPNRAGYT

V: TRBV27
J: TRBJ1-5
length: 12
CDR3: ASSLDRGNQPQH